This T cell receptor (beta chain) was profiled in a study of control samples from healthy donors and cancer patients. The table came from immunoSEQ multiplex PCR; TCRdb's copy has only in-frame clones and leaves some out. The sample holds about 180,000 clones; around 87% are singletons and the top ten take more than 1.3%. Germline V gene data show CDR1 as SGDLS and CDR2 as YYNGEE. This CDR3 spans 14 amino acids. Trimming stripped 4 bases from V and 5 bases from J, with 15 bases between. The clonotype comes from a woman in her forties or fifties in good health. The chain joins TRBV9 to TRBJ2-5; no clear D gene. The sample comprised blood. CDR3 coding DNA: TGTGCCAGCAGCCCCCGCCTTGGGTGGGAGACCCAGTACTTC. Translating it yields CASSPRLGWETQYF.